Presented here are 22 T cell receptor beta chains from one specimen sequenced in a study of T cells in Graves' hyperthyroidism and ophthalmopathy. Using RNA transcripts as the source, TCR beta CDR3 regions were amplified. The TCR CDR3 was amplified in a first-round RT-PCR using the HTBI primer set. TCRdb independently ran MiXCR on the multiplex PCR reads; one entry per CDR3 protein. The sample carries under 400,000 distinct CDR3 sequences, 21% recorded once. The sequenced material came from blood. The receptors here all came from a woman aged 50 to 65 with Graves' hyperthyroidism.

This clonotype was detected ten times or more. The chain uses TRBV18 and TRBJ2-7; the D is unclear. V was cut by 6 bases and J by 1 base, with 10 bases left in between. The CDR3 has 13 amino acids. In germline, CDR1 is KGHSH, CDR2 LQKENI. CDR3 region: CASSRGPSYEQYF. The CDR3 nucleotides are TGTGCCAGCTCGCGTGGACCGTCCTACGAGCAGTACTTC.

This clonotype was found a few times. The CDR3 reads CAWMGSNQPQHF. In nucleotides, the CDR3 is TGTGCCTGGATGGGTTCCAATCAGCCCCAGCATTTT. This chain joins TRBV30 and TRBJ1-5; the D is unclear. This CDR3 contains 12 residues. V lost 4 bases and J lost 3, with 7 bases in between. The germline V gene encodes CDR1 GTSNPN and CDR2 SVGIG (reference sequence).

This clonotype was recorded at least ten times. This chain links TRBV28 with TRBJ2-6, with D unresolved. This CDR3 has 13 amino acids. Germline lookup yields CDR1 MDHEN and CDR2 SYDVKM. V shed 7 bases and J shed 2 bases, with 6 bases lying between them. CDR3 nucleotides: TGTGCCAGCAAAATGGCTGGGGCCAACGTCCTGACTTTC. It translates to CASKMAGANVLTF.

This chain connects TRBV5-1 to TRBJ2-7; D gene ambiguous. CDR1 SGHRS and CDR2 YFSETQ come from the germline V gene. V was shortened by 0 bases and J by 3 bases, with 16 bases between the two germline ends. This CDR3 contains 16 residues. CDR3 sequence: CASSLDRASNFYEQYF. The CDR3 coding sequence is TGCGCCAGCAGCTTGGACCGGGCGTCCAACTTCTACGAGCAGTACTTC.

About this clonotype: A much bigger clone sits one base away, suggesting this may be a read error. The CDR3 does not close with the conserved phenylalanine or tryptophan, likely indicating a read error. The chain uses TRBV6-1 and TRBJ1-6; 11 bases match TRBD1. Germline trimming cut 7 bases from V and 7 bases from J; bases unmatched to any gene: 9. The germline gives CDR1 MNHNS, CDR2 SASEGT. The CDR3 is 16 amino acids. This chain's CDR3 is CASTEAWDRGNSPLHL. CDR3 DNA: TGTGCCAGCACGGAAGCATGGGACAGGGGGAATTCACCCCTCCACCTT.

Ten or more counts support this clonotype. The chain combines TRBV5-1 with TRBJ1-1, with D possibly being TRBD1 (5 bases). V was clipped by 0 bases and J by 3 bases, with 18 bases between them. Germline-derived CDR1 and CDR2 are SGHRS and YFSETQ. This CDR3 comprises 17 residues. The CDR3 is CASSLETRNGGDTEAFF. CDR3 coding DNA: TGCGCCAGCAGCTTGGAAACAAGAAACGGAGGGGACACTGAAGCTTTCTTT.

At least ten counts were recorded for this clonotype. V usage is TRBV18 and J usage is TRBJ2-3; D uncertain. The V and J ends lost 1 base and 1 base respectively, with 9 bases between them. The CDR3 loop spans 15 amino acids. Germline V lookup: CDR1 KGHSH, CDR2 LQKENI. The CDR3 spells CASSPQGMGTDTQYF. CDR3 sequence (DNA): TGTGCCAGCTCACCACAAGGGATGGGCACAGATACGCAGTATTTT.

At least ten counts were recorded for this clonotype. Germline and junction disagree at one end, which may indicate a read error. This chain joins TRBV7-3 and TRBJ2-4; D is uncertain. Germline loops: CDR1 SGHTA, CDR2 FQGTGA. The CDR3 extends over 15 amino acids. The CDR3 DNA sequence: TGTGCCAGCAGCCCCTGGGTCGGAGCCCAAAACATTCAGTACTTC. Protein sequence: CASSPWVGAQNIQYF. The full variable domain, rest sourced from reference TRBV7-3 and TRBJ2-4, is GAGVSQTPSNKVTEKGKYVELRCDPISGHTALYWYRQSLGQGPEFLIYFQGTGAADDSGLPNDRFFAVRPEGSVSTLKIQRTERGDSAVYLCASSPWVGAQNIQYFGAGTRLSVL.

This clonotype was seen ten or more times. The rearrangement links TRBV15 to TRBJ2-5; tentative D call: TRBD1 (6 bases). Germline loops: CDR1 LNHNV, CDR2 YYDKDF (reference sequence). V lost 3 bases and J 5 bases, leaving 7 bases between the germline ends. This CDR3 spans 12 amino acids. CDR3 nucleotide sequence: TGTGCCACCAGCAGCACAGGGGAGACCCAGTACTTC. It is translated as CATSSTGETQYF.

The table lists this clonotype with many counts. This sequence joins TRBV6-1 and TRBJ2-6; D possibly corresponds to TRBD2 (5 bases). The germline CDR1 and CDR2 sequences are MNHNS and SASEGT. The CDR3 sequence is 15 residues long. V lost 4 bases, J lost 4 bases, and 11 bases lay in between. CDR3 loop: CASSVGGSGANVLTF. CDR3 DNA sequence: TGTGCCAGCAGTGTAGGAGGTTCCGGGGCCAACGTCCTGACTTTC.

The chain links TRBV6-1 to TRBJ1-6; no clear D. Trimming removed 7 bases from V and 14 bases from J, with 21 bases in between. Germline V gene data show CDR1 as MNHNS and CDR2 as SASEGT. The CDR3 length is 14 residues. The CDR3 DNA follows: TGTGCCAGCAAGCCGTCCCGGCAAGGGATCACCCTCCACTTT. Translated: CASKPSRQGITLHF.

V gene TRBV3-1 combines with J gene TRBJ2-1; 12 nucleotides line up with TRBD2. This CDR3 has 16 residues. The V gene end was trimmed by 4 bases and the J gene end by 9 bases; junction bases not matched to a gene: 10. The germline CDR1 and CDR2 sequences are LGHDT and YNNKEL (reference sequence). DNA of the CDR3: TGTGCCAGCAGCCGGCTCGCTAGCGGGGGGGCCACTGAGCAGTTCTTC. Translating gives CASSRLASGGATEQFF.

This chain connects TRBV20-1 to TRBJ2-2, with 8 nucleotides matching TRBD2. V trimming: 3 bases; J trimming: 4 bases; junction bases outside the gene matches: 10. The CDR3 spans 16 residues. Germline CDR1 is DFQATT and CDR2 is SNEGSKA (reference sequence). In DNA, the CDR3 is TGCAGTGCTAGCGTCGGGGGGGTAGCTGGCACCGGGGAGCTGTTTTTT. Protein sequence: CSASVGGVAGTGELFF.

The chain is built from TRBV10-3 and TRBJ1-1; 8 bases line up with TRBD1. Germline V gene lookup returns CDR1 ENHRY and CDR2 SYGVKD. CDR3 size: 16 residues. J lost 4 bases, V lost 2 bases, and 9 bases had no gene match. DNA of the CDR3: TGTGCCATCAGTGAGCCGAGGACAGGGTTAATCACTGAAGCTTTCTTT. This gives the protein CAISEPRTGLITEAFF.

This clonotype occurred many times. The CDR3 loop is CAWSTGIEQFF. CDR3 nucleotide sequence: TGTGCCTGGAGTACAGGGATAGAGCAGTTCTTC. The gene calls are TRBV30 and TRBJ2-1; TRBD1 is a possible D gene (6 bases). This CDR3 is built from 11 residues. With 2 bases removed from V and 10 bases from J, the gap between germline ends came to 9 bases. Germline V lookup: CDR1 GTSNPN, CDR2 SVGIG (reference sequence). Variable domain in full (rest from reference TRBV30 and TRBJ2-1): SQTIHQWPATLVQPVGSPLSLECTVEGTSNPNLYWYRQAAGRGLQLLFYSVGIGQISSEVPQNLSASRPQDRQFILSSKKLLLSDSGFYLCAWSTGIEQFFGPGTRLTVL.

This chain links TRBV25-1 with TRBJ1-4, with TRBD1 as a possible D gene (5 bases). Germline CDR1 is MGHDK and CDR2 is SYGVNS. This CDR3 is 13 amino acids long. With 4 bases removed from V and 4 bases from J, the gap between germline ends came to 7 bases. This CDR3 reads CASSGQLNEKLFF. The CDR3 DNA sequence: TGTGCCAGCAGTGGACAGCTTAATGAAAAACTGTTTTTT.

This clonotype has ten or more counts. The chain couples TRBV10-3 to TRBJ1-2, with 10 positions matching TRBD1. CDR1 is ENHRY, CDR2 SYGVKD, per germline. The CDR3 covers 15 residues. J lost 1 base, V lost 2 bases, and 1 base had no gene match. DNA of the CDR3: TGTGCCATCAGTGAGGGGACAGGGGATAACTATGGCTACACCTTC. Translating gives CAISEGTGDNYGYTF.

J is TRBJ2-2 and V is TRBV18; D is uncertain. This CDR3 has 15 residues. Germline loops: CDR1 KGHSH, CDR2 LQKENI. Deletions cut 3 bases from V and 0 bases from J, with 8 bases between. As DNA, the CDR3 is TGTGCCAGCTCACCTTCGATGGCGAACACCGGGGAGCTGTTTTTT. This encodes CASSPSMANTGELFF.

This clonotype was counted many times. The rearrangement links TRBV28 to TRBJ2-2; perhaps TRBD1 as D (6 bases). Germline V gene lookup returns CDR1 MDHEN and CDR2 SYDVKM. The V gene lost 5 bases and the J gene lost 5 bases, with 15 bases spanning the gap. The CDR3 runs 15 residues. CDR3 protein: CASSRWTETTGELFF. The CDR3, as DNA: TGTGCCAGCAGTCGATGGACAGAGACGACCGGGGAGCTGTTTTTT.

This clonotype came up many times. The V gene is TRBV19, the J gene TRBJ2-2; 11 bases agree with TRBD2. Germline CDR1 reads LNHDA; CDR2 reads SQIVND (reference sequence). V lost 3 bases, J lost 5 bases, and 5 bases stayed unmatched. The CDR3 has 16 residues. This CDR3 is CASSMRLAGGTGELFF. The CDR3 nucleotides are TGTGCCAGTAGTATGCGGCTAGCGGGAGGAACCGGGGAGCTGTTTTTT.

This clonotype has a count of ten or more. This chain uses TRBV7-9 with TRBJ2-3; no clear D. Germline V lookup: CDR1 SEHNR, CDR2 FQNEAQ (reference sequence). The CDR3 covers 15 residues. V lost 0 bases and J 4 bases, leaving 11 bases between the germline ends. The DNA for the CDR3 is TGTGCCAGCAGCTTAGCGGGATCGCGTGCAGATACGCAGTATTTT. Translation gives CASSLAGSRADTQYF.

This clonotype was picked up one time. V gene TRBV7-9 combines with J gene TRBJ2-3; D call uncertain. Trimming stripped 0 bases from V and 4 bases from J, with 5 bases between. There are 13 residues in the CDR3. Germline V gene lookup returns CDR1 SEHNR and CDR2 FQNEAQ (reference sequence). In DNA form, the CDR3 reads TGTGCCAGCAGCTTAGCGAATGCAGATACGCAGTATTTT. It yields the protein CASSLANADTQYF. The full variable domain, its missing parts supplied by reference TRBV7-9 and TRBJ2-3, is DTGVSQNPRHKITKRGQNVTFRCDPISEHNRLYWYRQTLGQGPEFLTYFQNEAQLEKSRLLSDRFSAERPKGSFSTLEIQRTEQGDSAMYLCASSLANADTQYFGPGTRLTVL.